This T cell receptor beta chain comes out of a study of beta chain features in type 1 diabetes. This clone was seen a handful of times. Its target is not known. The study reverse transcribed the entire isolated RNA, so it sequenced expressed TCRB transcripts. Assay used: immunoSEQ multiplex PCR; TCRdb lists only in-frame clones, some missing. The profile shows hundreds of thousands of clones, around an eighth of them singletons. Cells sorted by CD45RO/CCR7/CD25/CD127/CD95/CD27 comprised CD4+ naive, central memory, regulatory and stem cell-like memory cells. Trimming pared 1 base from V and 0 bases from J, leaving 10 bases between. The germline V gene has CDR1 MGHRA and CDR2 YSYEKL. The CDR3 is 16 residues long. General observations from the study: The study left unresolved whether HLA type influences TCRB rearrangement. Moderate yet significant TCRB CDR3 shortening was seen in Type 1 diabetes patients in all four CD4+ subsets.

The chain recombines TRBV4-1 with TRBJ1-3; the D is unclear. The clonotype was recovered from a man aged 18 to 29 with type 1 diabetes. Specimen: naive CD4+ T cells from blood. This CDR3 is CASSQVARTSGNTIYF. CDR3 sequence (DNA): TGCGCCAGCAGCCAAGTAGCCAGGACCTCTGGAAACACCATATATTTT.